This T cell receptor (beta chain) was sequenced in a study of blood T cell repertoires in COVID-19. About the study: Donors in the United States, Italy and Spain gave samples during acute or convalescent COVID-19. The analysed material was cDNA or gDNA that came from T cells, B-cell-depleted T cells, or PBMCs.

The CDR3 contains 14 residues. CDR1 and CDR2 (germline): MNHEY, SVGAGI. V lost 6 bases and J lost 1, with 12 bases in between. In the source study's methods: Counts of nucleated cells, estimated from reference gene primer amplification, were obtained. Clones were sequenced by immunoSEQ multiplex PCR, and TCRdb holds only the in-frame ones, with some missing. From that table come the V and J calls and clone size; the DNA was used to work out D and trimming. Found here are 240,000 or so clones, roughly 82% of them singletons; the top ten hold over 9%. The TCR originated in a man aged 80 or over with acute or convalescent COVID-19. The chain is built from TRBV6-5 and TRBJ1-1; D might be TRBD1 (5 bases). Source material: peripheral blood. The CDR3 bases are TGTGCCAGCAGGAGAGGACACTCGAACACTGAAGCTTTCTTT. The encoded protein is CASRRGHSNTEAFF.